Shown below are 27 T cell receptor beta chains from a single sample sequenced in a study of cytomegalovirus exposure and HLA in healthy donors. The PCR contained 60 Vbeta and 13 Jbeta primers. Measured with immunoSEQ multiplex PCR; TCRdb has only the in-frame clones, and not every one. The sample includes approximately 100,000 clones, 74% of them seen just once. Sample: PBMCs. These TCRs come from a man aged 50-59 years in good health and CMV-seropositive.

This rearrangement joins TRBV27 to TRBJ1-2; TRBD1 matches 7 bases. CDR1 MNHEY and CDR2 SMNVEV come from the germline V gene (reference sequence). V gave up 5 bases and J gave up 5 bases; unmatched junction bases: 8. The CDR3 length is 14 residues. The CDR3, as DNA: TGTGCCAGCAGTCCCAGGGACAGCAGATATGGCTACACCTTC. Protein: CASSPRDSRYGYTF.

This chain joins TRBV2 and TRBJ2-5; no clear D gene. The J call is in doubt because the DNA end fits TRBJ2-7 better. The germline gives CDR1 SNHLY, CDR2 FYNNEI. The CDR3 has 11 residues. DNA for the CDR3: TGTGCCAGCAGTGAAAGATACGAGCAGTACTTC. Its protein product is CASSERYEQYF.

The chain joins TRBV4-1 to TRBJ1-5, with 8 positions matching TRBD1. Trimming removed 0 bases from V and 4 bases from J; junction bases left unmatched: 5. CDR3 length: 16 residues. Germline CDR1 reads MGHRA; CDR2 reads YSYEKL. CDR3: CASSQEETGVNQPQHF. DNA of the CDR3: TGCGCCAGCAGCCAAGAAGAGACAGGGGTTAATCAGCCCCAGCATTTT.

The chain recombines TRBV19 with TRBJ1-2; TRBD1 agrees at 9 bases. Germline assignment: CDR1 LNHDA and CDR2 SQIVND (reference sequence). Trimming took 5 bases from V and 5 from J; bases not matched to a gene: 15. The CDR3 totals 17 residues. The CDR3 coding sequence is TGTGCCAGTAGTTCGCCTGGGGACAGGGTGGCGCGTTATGGCTACACCTTC. Translation: CASSSPGDRVARYGYTF.

The rearrangement uses TRBV5-5 and TRBJ1-5; perhaps TRBD1 as D (5 bases). The CDR3 covers 15 residues. Germline assignment: CDR1 SGHKS and CDR2 YYEKEE (reference sequence). The ends were cut back, 4 bases at V and 6 bases at J, with 17 bases in the middle. CDR3 amino acids: CASSPGLGDGQPQHF. For the CDR3, the DNA is TGTGCCAGCAGCCCGGGACTGGGGGACGGTCAGCCCCAGCATTTT.

This chain's CDR3 is CASSQVDRPDTQYF. The CDR3 nucleotides read TGTGCCAGCAGCCAAGTGGACAGGCCAGATACGCAGTATTTT. This chain joins TRBV14 and TRBJ2-3, with TRBD1 identical over 7 bases. This CDR3 has 14 amino acids. Germline V gives CDR1 SGHDN, CDR2 FVKESK. V lost 1 base to trimming and J lost 4 bases; unmatched junction nucleotides: 2.

The rearrangement joins TRBV11-2 to TRBJ2-1, with TRBD1 matching over 7 bases. The CDR3 runs to 15 residues. Germline V gives CDR1 SGHAT, CDR2 FQNNGV. Trimming cost V 5 bases and J 3 bases; bases outside gene matches: 7. The CDR3 DNA sequence: TGTGCCAGCAGCCGTACGGGACAGATCTACAATGAGCAGTTCTTC. Residues: CASSRTGQIYNEQFF. The complete variable domain, with remaining parts taken from reference TRBV11-2 and TRBJ2-1, reads EAGVAQSPRYKIIEKRQSVAFWCNPISGHATLYWYQQILGQGPKLLIQFQNNGVVDDSQLPKDRFSAERLKGVDSTLKIQPAKLEDSAVYLCASSRTGQIYNEQFFGPGTRLTVL.

The chain uses TRBV18 and TRBJ2-1; the match to TRBD1 covers 7 bases. The germline gives CDR1 KGHSH, CDR2 LQKENI. The CDR3 contains 13 residues. V dropped 6 bases and J dropped 5; count of bases not matched to a gene: 4. This chain's CDR3 is CASSRDRDNEQFF. CDR3 DNA sequence: TGTGCCAGCTCGAGGGACAGAGACAATGAGCAGTTCTTC. The full variable domain, completed using reference TRBV18 and TRBJ2-1, is NAGVMQNPRHLVRRRGQEARLRCSPMKGHSHVYWYRQLPEEGLKFMVYLQKENIIDESGMPKERFSAEFPKEGPSILRIQQVVRGDSAAYFCASSRDRDNEQFFGPGTRLTVL.

This clone came up a few times. Other DNA sequences within the sample encode an identical CDR3. This chain connects TRBV5-6 to TRBJ1-5; the D is unclear. V was clipped by 0 bases and J by 5 bases, with 3 bases between them. This CDR3 has 12 residues. Germline V lookup: CDR1 SGHDT, CDR2 YYEEEE. For the CDR3, the DNA is TGTGCCAGCAGCTTGGTAGATCAGCCCCAGCATTTT. Translating gives CASSLVDQPQHF. The full variable domain, in which reference TRBV5-6 and TRBJ1-5 provide the parts outside the CDR3, is DAGVTQSPTHLIKTRGQQVTLRCSPKSGHDTVSWYQQALGQGPQFIFQYYEEEERQRGNFPDRFSGHQFPNYSSELNVNALLLGDSALYLCASSLVDQPQHFGDGTRLSIL.

CDR3 nucleotides: TGTGCCAGCAGCCTCAGGGTTCAGCCCCAGCATTTT. It codes for CASSLRVQPQHF. This sequence joins TRBV7-8 and TRBJ1-5; D is perhaps TRBD1 (5 bases). V lost 5 bases and J lost 6, with 8 bases in between. This CDR3 contains 12 residues. CDR1 is SGHVS and CDR2 is FQNEAQ in the germline V gene.

This clone has only a few counts. V and J are TRBV7-2 and TRBJ1-3; 9 nucleotides agree with TRBD1. From germline, CDR1 is SGHTA and CDR2 FQGNSA. There are 16 residues in the CDR3. Trimming at V came to 5 bases and at J to 2 bases, leaving 7 bases not matched to a gene. DNA for the CDR3: TGTGCCAGCAGCCCGACAGGGGGAAGAACTGGAAACACCATATATTTT. Translating it yields CASSPTGGRTGNTIYF. Combining the CDR3 with reference TRBV7-2 and TRBJ1-3 gives the whole variable domain GAGVSQSPSNKVTEKGKDVELRCDPISGHTALYWYRQSLGQGLEFLIYFQGNSAPDKSGLPSDRFSAERTGGSVSTLTIQRTQQEDSAVYLCASSPTGGRTGNTIYFGEGSWLTVV.

V gene TRBV6-5 combines with J gene TRBJ1-2; D is possibly TRBD1 (6 bases). Trimming pared 5 bases from V and 2 bases from J, leaving 15 bases between. This CDR3 contains 15 residues. CDR1 is MNHEY and CDR2 is SVGAGI in the germline V gene. CDR3 residues: CASSPRGGANYGYTF. Written as DNA, the CDR3 is TGTGCCAGCAGTCCGAGGGGGGGGGCGAACTATGGCTACACCTTC.

V is TRBV2 and J is TRBJ1-1; D ambiguous. The CDR3 spans 14 residues. Germline V lookup: CDR1 SNHLY, CDR2 FYNNEI. V shed 3 bases and J shed 0 bases, with 8 bases lying between them. CDR3 protein: CASSERGLNTEAFF. The DNA for the CDR3 is TGTGCCAGCAGTGAGCGGGGATTGAACACTGAAGCTTTCTTT.

This clone was detected only once. The J gene is TRBJ1-4, the V gene TRBV5-1, with D maybe TRBD1 (6 bases). Looked up from germline, CDR1 is SGHRS and CDR2 is YFSETQ. Deletions cut 4 bases from V and 6 bases from J, with 13 bases between. The CDR3 spans 14 residues. This CDR3 is CASSVTRTDEKLFF. The CDR3, as DNA: TGCGCCAGCAGCGTTACACGGACAGATGAAAAACTGTTTTTT.

The chain couples TRBV5-1 to TRBJ2-3; 9 bases are a match to TRBD2. V dropped 0 bases and J dropped 6; count of bases not matched to a gene: 8. The CDR3 is 16 residues long. CDR1 and CDR2 from the germline V gene are SGHRS and YFSETQ. In DNA, the CDR3 is TGCGCCAGCAGCTTGGCCGTAGCGGGAGAGTTGGATACGCAGTATTTT. This encodes CASSLAVAGELDTQYF.

The chain couples TRBV12-5 to TRBJ1-5, with 8 bases that match TRBD1. Losses at the gene ends were 7 bases for V and 2 bases for J; bases not matched to a gene: 4. Germline CDR1 and CDR2: LGHNT and FRNRAP. The CDR3 is 14 amino acids. CDR3 in amino acids: CASAVTGGNQPQHF. DNA of the CDR3: TGTGCTAGTGCTGTGACAGGGGGCAATCAGCCCCAGCATTTT.

This chain connects TRBV5-5 to TRBJ2-3, with unresolved D. V gave up 0 bases and J gave up 4 bases, with 12 bases separating them. The CDR3 totals 15 residues. The germline gives CDR1 SGHKS, CDR2 YYEKEE (reference sequence). CDR3 nucleotides: TGTGCCAGCAGCTTGGGACGTACAGAACCAGATACGCAGTATTTT. It specifies CASSLGRTEPDTQYF.

This rearrangement joins TRBV10-3 to TRBJ2-3; 12 bases map to TRBD2. The ends lost 5 bases at V and 0 bases at J; junction bases unmatched: 9. Looked up from germline, CDR1 is ENHRY and CDR2 is SYGVKD. The CDR3 consists of 18 residues. DNA for the CDR3: TGTGCCATCAGTATGGGACTAGCGGGCAAAACTAGCACAGATACGCAGTATTTT. Its protein is CAISMGLAGKTSTDTQYF.

The genes are TRBV9 and TRBJ2-7, with D tentatively TRBD2 (6 bases). The V end lost 4 bases, the J end lost 6 bases, and 14 bases lay between the germline ends. Germline V gives CDR1 SGDLS, CDR2 YYNGEE. The CDR3 spans 13 residues. CDR3 in DNA: TGTGCCAGCAGCAGAGGGACTTCTAGCGAGCAGTACTTC. Translation: CASSRGTSSEQYF.

The chain links TRBV5-1 to TRBJ2-7, with 9 bases matching TRBD1. This CDR3 is built from 15 residues. Germline CDR1 reads SGHRS; CDR2 reads YFSETQ. J was trimmed by 6 bases and V by 0 bases; bases with no gene match: 7. CDR3 sequence (DNA): TGCGCCAGCAGCTTGGTCGTGGGGACAGGGAGCGAGCAGTACTTC. Residues: CASSLVVGTGSEQYF.

The V and J genes are TRBV10-3 and TRBJ2-7, with 7 bases aligning to TRBD2. Trimming at V came to 4 bases and at J to 3 bases, leaving 6 bases not matched to a gene. The CDR3 length is 14 residues. Germline V lookup: CDR1 ENHRY, CDR2 SYGVKD. The CDR3 loop is CAISGEGGRYEQYF. In DNA, the CDR3 is TGTGCCATCAGTGGGGAGGGAGGGCGCTACGAGCAGTACTTC.

The chain uses TRBV5-1 and TRBJ2-1; tentatively, D is TRBD2 (5 bases). Germline CDR1 SGHRS, CDR2 YFSETQ. This CDR3 has 14 amino acids. V was trimmed by 4 bases and J by 11 bases, leaving 19 bases between them. CDR3 residues: CASSPFAVEGKQFF. In DNA form, the CDR3 reads TGCGCCAGCAGCCCATTCGCCGTTGAGGGTAAGCAGTTCTTC. Complete variable domain (other parts from reference TRBV5-1 and TRBJ2-1): KAGVTQTPRYLIKTRGQQVTLSCSPISGHRSVSWYQQTPGQGLQFLFEYFSETQRNKGNFPGRFSGRQFSNSRSEMNVSTLELGDSALYLCASSPFAVEGKQFFGPGTRLTVL.

A note on this clone: Being one base from a much bigger clone, this may be a read error. The gene calls are TRBV11-2 and TRBJ1-1, with 7 bases matching TRBD1. Per germline, CDR1 SGHAT and CDR2 FQNNGV. J gave up 3 bases and V 2 bases, and 0 bases lay outside the gene matches. The CDR3 is 13 residues long. The CDR3 bases are TGTGCCAGCAGCTTACAGGGGGACACTGAAGCTTTCTTT. It is translated as CASSLQGDTEAFF.

V gene TRBV10-3 combines with J gene TRBJ2-5, with D possibly matching TRBD2 (6 bases). The CDR3 has 14 amino acids. With 6 bases removed from V and 3 bases from J, the gap between germline ends came to 14 bases. Germline lookup yields CDR1 ENHRY and CDR2 SYGVKD. For the CDR3, the DNA is TGTGCCATCAGAGATGGTAGGACTAAAGAGACCCAGTACTTC. This sequence encodes CAIRDGRTKETQYF.

The rearrangement links TRBV7-8 to TRBJ1-3; D call uncertain. The germline V gene encodes CDR1 SGHVS and CDR2 FQNEAQ. The CDR3 is 16 amino acids. The V gene lost 5 bases and the J gene lost 0 bases, with 14 bases spanning the gap. The CDR3 coding sequence is TGTGCCAGCAGCCAAATCGCCCCTAGCTCTGGAAACACCATATATTTT. Translating gives CASSQIAPSSGNTIYF.

The chain uses TRBV6-5 and TRBJ1-1; no definite D call. CDR1 and CDR2 (germline): MNHEY, SVGAGI. The CDR3 has 13 residues. Deletions cut 6 bases from V and 0 bases from J, with 8 bases between. The CDR3 loop is CASSRSMNTEAFF. In DNA, the CDR3 is TGTGCCAGCAGCCGGTCAATGAACACTGAAGCTTTCTTT.

This chain uses TRBV9 with TRBJ1-4; TRBD1 matches 7 bases. CDR3 length equals 14 residues. Germline V gives CDR1 SGDLS, CDR2 YYNGEE. J was trimmed by 7 bases and V by 3 bases; bases with no gene match: 6. CDR3: CASSAQQGSEKLFF. CDR3 sequence (DNA): TGTGCCAGCAGCGCCCAACAGGGGAGTGAAAAACTGTTTTTT.